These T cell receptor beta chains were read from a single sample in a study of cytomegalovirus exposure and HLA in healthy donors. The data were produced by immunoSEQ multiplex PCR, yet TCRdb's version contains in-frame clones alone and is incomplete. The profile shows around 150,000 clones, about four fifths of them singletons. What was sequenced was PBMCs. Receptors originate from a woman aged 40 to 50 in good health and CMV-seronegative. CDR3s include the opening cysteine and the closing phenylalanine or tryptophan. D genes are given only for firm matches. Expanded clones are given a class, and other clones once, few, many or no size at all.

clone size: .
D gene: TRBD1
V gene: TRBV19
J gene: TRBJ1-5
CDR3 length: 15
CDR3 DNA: TGTGCCAGTACCTACACGACAGGGGGCAATCAGCCCCAGCATTTT
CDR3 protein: CASTYTTGGNQPQHF

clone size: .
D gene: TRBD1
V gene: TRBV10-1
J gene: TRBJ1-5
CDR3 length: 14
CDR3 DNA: TGCGCCAGCAGTCCGACAGGGGGCCGGCAGCCCCAGCATTTT
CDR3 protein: CASSPTGGRQPQHF

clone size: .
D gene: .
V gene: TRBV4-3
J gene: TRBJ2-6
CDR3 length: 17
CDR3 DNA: TGCGCCAGCAGCCAAGGTTCAGGTACCTCTGGGGCCAACGTCCTGACTTTC
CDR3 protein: CASSQGSGTSGANVLTF

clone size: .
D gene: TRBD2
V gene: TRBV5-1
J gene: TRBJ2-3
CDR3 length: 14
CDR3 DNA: TGCGCCAGCAGCTCGGGGGGGCCAGTAGATACGCAGTATTTT
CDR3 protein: CASSSGGPVDTQYF

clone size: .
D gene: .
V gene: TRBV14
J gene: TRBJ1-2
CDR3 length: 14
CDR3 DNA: TGTGCCAGCAGCCAGGTCGGGCGGGACTATGGCTACACCTTC
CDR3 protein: CASSQVGRDYGYTF

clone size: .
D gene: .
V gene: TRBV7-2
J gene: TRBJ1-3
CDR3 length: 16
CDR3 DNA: TGTGCCAGCAGCTCAAACAGTCCTTTCTCTGGAAACACCATATATTTT
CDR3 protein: CASSSNSPFSGNTIYF

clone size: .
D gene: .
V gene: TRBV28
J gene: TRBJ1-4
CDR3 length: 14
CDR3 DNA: TGTGCCAGCAGTTTATTGAGTTTTAATGAAAAACTGTTTTTT
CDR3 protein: CASSLLSFNEKLFF

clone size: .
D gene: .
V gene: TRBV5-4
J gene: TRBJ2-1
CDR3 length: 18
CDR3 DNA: TGTGCCAGCAGCTTGGGTCTTAGCGAGGGGGTTACCTACAATGAGCAGTTCTTC
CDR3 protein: CASSLGLSEGVTYNEQFF

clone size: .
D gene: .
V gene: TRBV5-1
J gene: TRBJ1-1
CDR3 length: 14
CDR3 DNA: TGCGCCAGCAGCAGAAGACAGTTGAACACTGAAGCTTTCTTT
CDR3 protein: CASSRRQLNTEAFF

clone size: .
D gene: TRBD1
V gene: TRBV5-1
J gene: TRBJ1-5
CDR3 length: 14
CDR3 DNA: TGCGCCAGCAGTCCGGGACAGGGGGATCAGCCCCAGCATTTT
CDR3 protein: CASSPGQGDQPQHF

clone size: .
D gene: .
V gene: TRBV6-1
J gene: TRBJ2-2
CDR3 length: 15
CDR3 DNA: TGTGCCAGCGGGGGCACGGCATTTAACACCGGGGAGCTGTTTTTT
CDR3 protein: CASGGTAFNTGELFF

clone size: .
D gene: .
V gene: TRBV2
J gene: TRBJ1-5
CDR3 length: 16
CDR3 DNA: TGTGCCAGCAGTGAATCTCATCAGGGTTTCGGTCAGCCCCAGCATTTT
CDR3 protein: CASSESHQGFGQPQHF

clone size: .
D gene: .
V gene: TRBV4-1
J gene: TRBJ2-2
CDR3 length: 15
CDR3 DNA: TGCGCCAGCAGCCAAGTCACGGCCTCCGGGGGGGAGCTGTTTTTT
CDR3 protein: CASSQVTASGGELFF

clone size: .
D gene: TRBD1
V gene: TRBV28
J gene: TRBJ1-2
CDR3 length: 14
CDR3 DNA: TGTGCCAGCAGTTCCCAAGGGACAGGGTGGGGCTACACCTTC
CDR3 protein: CASSSQGTGWGYTF

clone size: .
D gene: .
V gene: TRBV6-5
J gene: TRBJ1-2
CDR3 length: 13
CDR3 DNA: TGTGCCAGCAGTCCTGACAGAGTGTATGGCTACACCTTC
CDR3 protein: CASSPDRVYGYTF

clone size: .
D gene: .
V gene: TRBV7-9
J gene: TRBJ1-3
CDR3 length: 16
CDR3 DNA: TGTGCCAGCAGCTTAATGGGAGGGGTCTCTGGAAACACCATATATTTT
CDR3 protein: CASSLMGGVSGNTIYF

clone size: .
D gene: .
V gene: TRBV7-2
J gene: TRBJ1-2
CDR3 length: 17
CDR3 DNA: TGTGCCAGCAGCTTAGATTCCGGGGGACCTCCGTACTATGGCTACACCTTC
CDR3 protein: CASSLDSGGPPYYGYTF

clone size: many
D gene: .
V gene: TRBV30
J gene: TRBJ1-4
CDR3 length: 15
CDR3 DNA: TGTGCCTGGAGTGTACCTGGGCGGGCTAATGAAAAACTGTTTTTT
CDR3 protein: CAWSVPGRANEKLFF

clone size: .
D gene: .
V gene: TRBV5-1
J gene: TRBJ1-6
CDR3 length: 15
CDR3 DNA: TGCGCCAGCAGCGGACTCGGTAAGGATAATTCACCCCTCCACTTT
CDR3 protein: CASSGLGKDNSPLHF

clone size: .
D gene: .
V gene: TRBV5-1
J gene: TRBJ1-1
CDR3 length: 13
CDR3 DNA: TGCGCCAGCAGCCCGGGGGGGAACACTGAAGCTTTCTTT
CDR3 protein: CASSPGGNTEAFF

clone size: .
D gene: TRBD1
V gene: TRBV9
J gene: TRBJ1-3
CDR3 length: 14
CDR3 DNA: TGTGCCAGCAACTCAGGGGGTTATGGAAACACCATATATTTT
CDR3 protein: CASNSGGYGNTIYF

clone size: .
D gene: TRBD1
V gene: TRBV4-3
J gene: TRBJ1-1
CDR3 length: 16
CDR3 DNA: TGCGCCAGCAGCCAGGTTATTGGCAGGGGGCCCACTGAAGCTTTCTTT
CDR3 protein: CASSQVIGRGPTEAFF

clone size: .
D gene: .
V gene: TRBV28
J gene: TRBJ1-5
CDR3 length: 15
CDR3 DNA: TGTGCCAGCAGCTGGGGACATGGTAGCAATCAGCCCCAGCATTTT
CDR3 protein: CASSWGHGSNQPQHF

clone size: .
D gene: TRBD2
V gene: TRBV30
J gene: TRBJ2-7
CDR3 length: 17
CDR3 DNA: TGTGCCTGGAGTCGGGGGACTAGCGGGCTGTTACCCTACGAGCAGTACTTC
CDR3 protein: CAWSRGTSGLLPYEQYF

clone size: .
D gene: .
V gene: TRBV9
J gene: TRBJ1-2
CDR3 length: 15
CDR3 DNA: TGTGCCAGCAGCGTAGGTTCCCAGGGCAACTATGGCTACACCTTC
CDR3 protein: CASSVGSQGNYGYTF

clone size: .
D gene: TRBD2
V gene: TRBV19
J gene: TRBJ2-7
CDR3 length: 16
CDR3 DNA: TGTGCCAGTAGTATAGAGCGGGGGGGCCGTGGCTACGAGCAGTACTTC
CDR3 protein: CASSIERGGRGYEQYF

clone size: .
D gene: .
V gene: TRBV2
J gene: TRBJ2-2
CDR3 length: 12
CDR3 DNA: TGTGCCAGCAGTGACAAGCCCGGGGAGCTGTTTTTT
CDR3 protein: CASSDKPGELFF

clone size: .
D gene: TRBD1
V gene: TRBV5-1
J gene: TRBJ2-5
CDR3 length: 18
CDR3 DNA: TGCGCCAGCAGCTTGGCCAGGGACAGGTCCGGTCTATGGGAGACCCAGTACTTC
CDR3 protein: CASSLARDRSGLWETQYF

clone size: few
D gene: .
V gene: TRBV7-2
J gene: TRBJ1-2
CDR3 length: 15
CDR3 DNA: TGTGCCAGCAGCTTAGTAGGAGGTCTGGACTATGGCTACACCTTC
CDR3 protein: CASSLVGGLDYGYTF

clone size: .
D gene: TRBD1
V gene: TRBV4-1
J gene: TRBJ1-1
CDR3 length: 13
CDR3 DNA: TGCGCCAGCAGCCAAGGGACAGGGGGACGGGCTTTCTTT
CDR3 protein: CASSQGTGGRAFF

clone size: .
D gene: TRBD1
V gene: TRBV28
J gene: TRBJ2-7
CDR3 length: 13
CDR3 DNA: TGTGCCAGCAGTCGACAGGGGGCAGGCGAGCAGTACTTC
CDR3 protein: CASSRQGAGEQYF

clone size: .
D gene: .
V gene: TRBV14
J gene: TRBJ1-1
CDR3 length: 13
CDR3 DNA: TGTGCCAGCAGCCGACAGGCGAACACTGAAGCTTTCTTT
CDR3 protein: CASSRQANTEAFF

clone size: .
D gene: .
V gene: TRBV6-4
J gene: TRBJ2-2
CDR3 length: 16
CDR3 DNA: TGTGCCAGCAAAGAGGGAGCCTCAACTAACACCGGGGAGCTGTTTTTT
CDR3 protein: CASKEGASTNTGELFF

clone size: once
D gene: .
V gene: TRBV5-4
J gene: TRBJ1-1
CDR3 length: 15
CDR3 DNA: TGTGCCAGCAGCTTGGGAAGCAGGGTTAACACTGAAGCTTTCTTT
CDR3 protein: CASSLGSRVNTEAFF

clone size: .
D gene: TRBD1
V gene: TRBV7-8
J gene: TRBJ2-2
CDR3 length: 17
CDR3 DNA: TGTGCCAGCAGCGCGTTTCTGGGACAGGGGAGCACCGGGGAGCTGTTTTTT
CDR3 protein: CASSAFLGQGSTGELFF

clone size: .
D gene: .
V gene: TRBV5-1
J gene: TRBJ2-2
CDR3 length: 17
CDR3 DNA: TGCGCCAGCAGCTTGGTCCCAGACAGCCAGGTCACCGGGGAGCTGTTTTTT
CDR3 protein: CASSLVPDSQVTGELFF